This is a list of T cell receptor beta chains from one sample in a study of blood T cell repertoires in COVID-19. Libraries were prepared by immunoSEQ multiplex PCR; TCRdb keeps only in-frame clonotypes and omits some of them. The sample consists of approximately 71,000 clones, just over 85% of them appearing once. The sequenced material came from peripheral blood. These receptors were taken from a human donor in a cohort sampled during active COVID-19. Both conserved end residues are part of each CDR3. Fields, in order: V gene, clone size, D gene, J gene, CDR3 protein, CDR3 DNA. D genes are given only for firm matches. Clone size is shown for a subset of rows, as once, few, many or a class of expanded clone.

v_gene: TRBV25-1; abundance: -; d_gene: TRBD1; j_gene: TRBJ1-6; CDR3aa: CASSAPGQGSSPLHF; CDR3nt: TGTGCCAGCAGTGCTCCGGGACAGGGGAGTTCACCCCTCCACTTT
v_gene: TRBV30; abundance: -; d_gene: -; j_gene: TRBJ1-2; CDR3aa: CAWSSGRVYGYTF; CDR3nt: TGTGCCTGGAGCTCAGGGAGGGTCTATGGCTACACCTTC
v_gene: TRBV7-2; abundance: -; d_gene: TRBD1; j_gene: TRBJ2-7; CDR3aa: CASSTGQGFYEQYF; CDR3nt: TGTGCCAGCAGCACGGGACAGGGTTTCTACGAGCAGTACTTC
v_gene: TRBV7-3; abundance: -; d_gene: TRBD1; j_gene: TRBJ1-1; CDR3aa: CASSAGQPNTEAFF; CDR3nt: TGTGCCAGCAGCGCGGGACAGCCGAACACTGAAGCTTTCTTT
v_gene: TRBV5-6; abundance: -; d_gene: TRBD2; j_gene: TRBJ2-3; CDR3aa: CASTWGGTQYF; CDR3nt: TGTGCCAGCACCTGGGGGGGTACGCAGTATTTT
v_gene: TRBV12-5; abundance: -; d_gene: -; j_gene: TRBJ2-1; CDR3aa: CASGLPGVADYNEQFF; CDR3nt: TGTGCTAGTGGTTTACCTGGGGTAGCGGACTACAATGAGCAGTTCTTC
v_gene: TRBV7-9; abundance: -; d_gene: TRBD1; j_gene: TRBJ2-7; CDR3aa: CASSIDRVGEQYF; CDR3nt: TGTGCCAGCAGCATAGACAGGGTCGGTGAGCAGTACTTC
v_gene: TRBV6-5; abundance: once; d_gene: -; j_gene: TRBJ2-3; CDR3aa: CASSRGLDNTDTQYF; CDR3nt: TGTGCCAGCAGTAGGGGACTGGATAACACAGATACGCAGTATTTT
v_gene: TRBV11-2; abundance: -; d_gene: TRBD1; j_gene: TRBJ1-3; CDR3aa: CASSLGPGQVGNTIYF; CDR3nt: TGTGCCAGCAGCTTAGGGCCGGGACAGGTTGGAAACACCATATATTTT
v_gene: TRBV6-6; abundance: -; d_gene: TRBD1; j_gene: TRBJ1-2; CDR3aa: CASVDRGGNYGYTF; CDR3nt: TGTGCCAGCGTTGACAGGGGAGGTAACTATGGCTACACCTTC
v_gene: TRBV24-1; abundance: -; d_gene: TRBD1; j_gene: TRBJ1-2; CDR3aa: CATSVPTGQGLYGYTF; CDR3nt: TGTGCCACCAGTGTCCCGACTGGACAGGGGCTCTATGGCTACACCTTC
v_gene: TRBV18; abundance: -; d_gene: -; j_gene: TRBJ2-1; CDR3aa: CASSPPSTGNEQFF; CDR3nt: TGTGCCAGCTCACCACCTTCCACCGGCAATGAGCAGTTCTTC
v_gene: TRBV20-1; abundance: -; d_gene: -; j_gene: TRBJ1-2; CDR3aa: CSASPPGYDGYTF; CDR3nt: TGCAGTGCTAGTCCCCCGGGGTACGATGGCTACACCTTC
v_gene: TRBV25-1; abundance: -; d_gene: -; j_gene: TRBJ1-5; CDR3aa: CASSEFGGSGNQPQHF; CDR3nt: TGTGCCAGCAGTGAATTTGGAGGGTCGGGCAATCAGCCCCAGCATTTT
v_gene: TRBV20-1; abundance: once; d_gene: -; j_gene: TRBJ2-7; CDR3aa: CSASTGEEYEQYF; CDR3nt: TGCAGTGCTAGTACCGGGGAGGAGTACGAGCAGTACTTC
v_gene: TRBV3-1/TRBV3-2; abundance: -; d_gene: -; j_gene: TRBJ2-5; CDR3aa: CASSHRDGETQYF; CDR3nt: TGTGCCAGCAGTCACAGGGATGGAGAGACCCAGTACTTC
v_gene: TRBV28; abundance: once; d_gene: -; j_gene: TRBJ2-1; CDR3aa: CASSAWRGREFF; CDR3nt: TGTGCCAGCAGCGCCTGGAGGGGTAGGGAGTTCTTC
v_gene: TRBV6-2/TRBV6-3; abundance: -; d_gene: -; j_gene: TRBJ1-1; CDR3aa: CASSYIGVETEAFF; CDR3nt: TGTGCCAGCAGTTACATAGGGGTAGAAACTGAAGCTTTCTTT
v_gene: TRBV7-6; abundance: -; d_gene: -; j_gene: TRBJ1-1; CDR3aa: CASSLVQGNTEAFF; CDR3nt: TGTGCCAGCAGCTTAGTGCAGGGGAACACTGAAGCTTTCTTT
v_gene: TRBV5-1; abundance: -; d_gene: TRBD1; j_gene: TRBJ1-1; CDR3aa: CASSLGTANTEAFF; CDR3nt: TGCGCCAGCAGCCTCGGGACAGCAAACACTGAAGCTTTCTTT
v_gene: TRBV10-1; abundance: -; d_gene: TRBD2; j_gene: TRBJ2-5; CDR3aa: CASSPGTSGAQETQYF; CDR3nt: TGCGCCAGCAGCCCCGGGACTAGCGGGGCTCAAGAGACCCAGTACTTC
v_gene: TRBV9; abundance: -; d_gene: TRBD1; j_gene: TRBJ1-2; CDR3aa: CASSVDRTGEAYGYTF; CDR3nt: TGTGCCAGCAGCGTAGATAGGACAGGGGAGGCCTATGGCTACACCTTC
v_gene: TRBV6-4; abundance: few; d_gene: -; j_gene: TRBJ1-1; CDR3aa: CASSVTLQGEAFF; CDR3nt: TGTGCCAGCAGTGTCACTCTCCAGGGGGAAGCTTTCTTT
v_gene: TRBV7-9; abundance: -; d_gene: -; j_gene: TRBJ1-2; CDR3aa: CASSSGEWRENYGYTF; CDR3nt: TGTGCCAGCAGCTCGGGAGAATGGCGGGAGAACTATGGCTACACCTTC
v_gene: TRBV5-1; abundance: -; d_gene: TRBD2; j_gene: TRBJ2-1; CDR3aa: CASSSNSGGAYNEQFF; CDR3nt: TGCGCCAGCAGCTCGAATAGCGGGGGGGCGTACAATGAGCAGTTCTTC
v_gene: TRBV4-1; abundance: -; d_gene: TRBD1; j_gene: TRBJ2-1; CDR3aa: CASSRSPGQGDNEQFF; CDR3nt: TGCGCCAGCAGTCGAAGCCCCGGACAGGGGGACAATGAGCAGTTCTTC
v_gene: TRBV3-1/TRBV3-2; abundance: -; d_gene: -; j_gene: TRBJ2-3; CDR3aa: CASSHPGTDTQYF; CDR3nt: TGTGCCAGCAGCCATCCAGGGACAGATACGCAGTATTTT
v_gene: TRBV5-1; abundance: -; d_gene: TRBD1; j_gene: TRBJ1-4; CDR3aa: CASSLGQGSEKLFF; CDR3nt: TGCGCCAGCAGCCTTGGACAGGGAAGTGAAAAACTGTTTTTT
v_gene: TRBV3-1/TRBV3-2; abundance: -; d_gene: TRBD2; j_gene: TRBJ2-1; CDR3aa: CASSPERGVTYNEQFF; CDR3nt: TGTGCCAGCAGCCCCGAGCGGGGGGTCACCTACAATGAGCAGTTCTTC
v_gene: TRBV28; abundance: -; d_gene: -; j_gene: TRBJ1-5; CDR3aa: CASSPINQPQHF; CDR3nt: TGTGCCAGCAGTCCAATCAATCAGCCCCAGCATTTT
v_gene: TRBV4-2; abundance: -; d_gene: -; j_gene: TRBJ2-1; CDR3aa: CASSQEYRGATYNEQFF; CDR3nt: TGTGCCAGCAGCCAAGAATATCGGGGGGCTACCTACAATGAGCAGTTCTTC
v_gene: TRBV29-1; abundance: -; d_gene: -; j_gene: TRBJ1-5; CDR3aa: CSASGRTVLNQPQHF; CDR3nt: TGCAGCGCCTCGGGGCGGACAGTCCTCAATCAGCCCCAGCATTTT
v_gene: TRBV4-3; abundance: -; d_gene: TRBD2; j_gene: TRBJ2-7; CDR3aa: CASSHYLAGGPYEQYF; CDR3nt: TGCGCCAGCAGCCATTACCTAGCGGGGGGGCCCTACGAGCAGTACTTC
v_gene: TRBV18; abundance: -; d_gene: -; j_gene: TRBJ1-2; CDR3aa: CASSPYDRIAGYTF; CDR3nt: TGTGCCAGCTCACCATACGACAGGATAGCGGGCTACACCTTC
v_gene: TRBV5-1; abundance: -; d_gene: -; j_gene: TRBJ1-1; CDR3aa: CASSDGFRAMNTEAFF; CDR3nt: TGCGCCAGCAGCGATGGGTTCAGGGCCATGAACACTGAAGCTTTCTTT
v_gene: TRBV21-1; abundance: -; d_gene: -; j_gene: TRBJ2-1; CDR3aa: CASSKFMPRNEQFF; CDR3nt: TGTGCCAGCAGCAAATTTATGCCGAGGAATGAGCAGTTCTTC